These 27 T cell receptor beta chains were all obtained from the same sample, sequenced in a study of naive and memory T cell subsets. Study findings and constraints: A few larger clonotypes appeared in naive repertoires, especially CD8, possibly memory cells re-expressing CD45RA.

For these TCRs, the target antigens are not known. The beta constant-region primer was an equimolar mix of two oligonucleotides covering TRBC1 and TRBC2. The ligated cDNA underwent four PCR rounds using SP2 and nested alpha and beta constant-region primers. TCRdb re-derived calls from the UMI-ligation and nested PCR reads in MiXCR, one entry per CDR3 protein. The sample yields 150,000 or so distinct CDR3 sequences, under 25% seen once. Sequencing was carried out using naive CD4+ T cells from blood. Receptors were obtained from a human donor in good health.

The V gene is TRBV29-1, the J gene TRBJ1-2, with D unclear. Germline-derived CDR1 and CDR2 are SQVTM and ANQGSEA. V was shortened by 3 bases and J by 6 bases, with 14 bases between the two germline ends. The CDR3 extends over 13 amino acids. The CDR3 DNA follows: TGCAGCGTTGAGACCCCTACCTCCCATGGCTACACCTTC. It specifies CSVETPTSHGYTF.

This clonotype was detected many times. The chain couples TRBV10-1 to TRBJ2-1, with no clear D. The CDR3 runs 15 residues. The germline gives CDR1 WNHNN, CDR2 SYGVQD (reference sequence). The V end lost 3 bases, the J end lost 1 base, and 10 bases lay between the germline ends. The CDR3 nucleotides are TGCGCCAGCAGTGATCTAAAGGGTTCCTACAATGAGCAGTTCTTC. Translated, it gives CASSDLKGSYNEQFF.

This clonotype was observed a few times. The chain uses TRBV7-2 and TRBJ2-1, with 9 nucleotides matching TRBD1. V shed 11 bases, J shed 5 bases, and the junction held 7 bases outside the gene matches. The length of the CDR3 is 13 residues. From germline, CDR1 is SGHTA and CDR2 FQGNSA. As DNA, the CDR3 is TGTGCCGACAGGGGACAGGGAAACAATGAGCAGTTCTTC. It codes for CADRGQGNNEQFF.

The chain uses TRBV28 and TRBJ2-1; 15 bases are shared with TRBD2. CDR3 length: 14 amino acids. V lost 6 bases, J lost 10 bases, and 4 bases stayed unmatched. The germline V gene encodes CDR1 MDHEN and CDR2 SYDVKM. The CDR3 region is CASRGLAGGREQFF. DNA of the CDR3: TGTGCCAGCAGAGGACTAGCGGGAGGGCGGGAGCAGTTCTTC.

This clonotype was observed many times. J is TRBJ2-7 and V is TRBV20-1; D not resolved. The germline V gene encodes CDR1 DFQATT and CDR2 SNEGSKA (reference sequence). The CDR3 is made up of 11 amino acids. V was clipped by 4 bases and J by 0 bases, with 4 bases between them. The CDR3 loop reads CSAIYSYEQYF. The CDR3 DNA is TGCAGTGCTATCTACTCCTACGAGCAGTACTTC.

The J gene is TRBJ2-5, the V gene TRBV18; D is uncertain. Trimming shortened V by 4 bases and J by 1 base, and 4 bases separated the two germline ends. Germline V gives CDR1 KGHSH, CDR2 LQKENI. This CDR3 comprises 12 residues. This CDR3 is CASSHTQETQYF. The CDR3 DNA is TGTGCCAGCTCACACACCCAAGAGACCCAGTACTTC.

The DNA of the CDR3 is TGTGCCAGCAGTTACAGAGGCAGGGCGAACACCGGGGAGCTGTTTTTT. The encoded protein is CASSYRGRANTGELFF. This sequence joins TRBV6-2 or TRBV6-3 and TRBJ2-2; possible D gene TRBD1, 5 bases. The CDR3 has 16 residues. Germline V gene lookup returns CDR1 MNHEY and CDR2 SVGEGT. Trimming took off 2 bases at V and 0 bases at J, with 10 bases between the two ends.

The chain uses TRBV18 and TRBJ2-7, with D perhaps TRBD1 (5 bases). The CDR3 extends over 15 amino acids. Germline CDR1 KGHSH, CDR2 LQKENI. V lost 0 bases, J lost 3 bases, and 12 bases lay in between. CDR3 loop: CASSPPGRQGYEQYF. The CDR3, as DNA: TGTGCCAGCTCACCACCGGGTCGGCAGGGCTACGAGCAGTACTTC.

The V and J genes are TRBV20-1 and TRBJ2-7, with a tentative D call TRBD2 (6 bases). The germline V gene encodes CDR1 DFQATT and CDR2 SNEGSKA (reference sequence). V shed 3 bases and J shed 3 bases, with 12 bases lying between them. There are 13 residues in the CDR3. The CDR3 protein is CSARSGTFYEQYF. CDR3 in DNA: TGCAGTGCTAGGTCCGGGACTTTCTACGAGCAGTACTTC.

Only a few counts were recorded for this clonotype. The V call is TRBV20-1, the J call TRBJ2-7; TRBD2 aligns across 10 bases. The CDR3 extends over 14 amino acids. Trimming removed 6 bases from V and 2 bases from J; junction bases left unmatched: 7. Germline CDR1 reads DFQATT; CDR2 reads SNEGSKA (reference sequence). The CDR3 DNA reads as TGCAGTGCCCCCGCTAGCGGGAGAACCTACGAGCAGTACTTC. Its translation: CSAPASGRTYEQYF.

The V call is TRBV15, the J call TRBJ2-5; no reliable D call. CDR1 is LNHNV, CDR2 YYDKDF, per germline (reference sequence). This CDR3 is 13 amino acids long. Trimming took off 7 bases at V and 5 bases at J, with 14 bases between the two ends. CDR3: CATTGPQGETQYF. The CDR3 bases are TGTGCCACCACCGGGCCTCAAGGGGAGACCCAGTACTTC.

This clonotype was counted only a few times. CDR3 bases: TGTGCCAGTAGTAGGCAGGGTCATGAGCAGTTCTTC. It is translated as CASSRQGHEQFF. V usage is TRBV19 and J usage is TRBJ2-1; D might be TRBD1 (5 bases). CDR1 is LNHDA, CDR2 SQIVND, per germline (reference sequence). Trimming cost V 4 bases and J 8 bases, with 9 bases left between them. CDR3 length: 12 residues. Together with reference TRBV19 and TRBJ2-1, the CDR3 gives the full variable domain: DGGITQSPKYLFRKEGQNVTLSCEQNLNHDAMYWYRQDPGQGLRLIYYSQIVNDFQKGDIAEGYSVSREKKESFPLTVTSAQKNPTAFYLCASSRQGHEQFFGPGTRLTVL.

V and J are TRBV5-1 and TRBJ2-1; a possible D gene is TRBD2 (6 bases). Germline lookup yields CDR1 SGHRS and CDR2 YFSETQ. The CDR3 has 14 residues. The germline V and J ends were trimmed by 3 bases and 3 bases, with 10 bases remaining between them. CDR3 residues: CASSWGVRYNEQFF. The CDR3 DNA sequence: TGCGCCAGCAGCTGGGGGGTCCGCTACAATGAGCAGTTCTTC.

This clonotype occurred a few times. The V gene is TRBV27, the J gene TRBJ2-1; possibly TRBD1 for D (5 bases). Germline assignment: CDR1 MNHEY and CDR2 SMNVEV (reference sequence). The CDR3 covers 16 residues. The ends were cut back, 3 bases at V and 0 bases at J, with 12 bases in the middle. CDR3 residues: CASSLGRLNSYNEQFF. CDR3 sequence (DNA): TGTGCCAGCAGTTTGGGGCGATTGAACTCCTACAATGAGCAGTTCTTC.

The CDR3 reads CASRQTGSEQYF. CDR3 sequence (DNA): TGTGCCAGCAGACAGACAGGGAGCGAGCAGTACTTC. The genes are TRBV6-2 or TRBV6-3 and TRBJ2-7; TRBD1 matches at 7 bases. This CDR3 spans 12 amino acids. V gave up 6 bases and J gave up 6 bases; unmatched junction bases: 5. Germline V gene data show CDR1 as MNHEY and CDR2 as SVGEGT.

This clonotype was seen only a few times. The J gene is TRBJ1-1, the V gene TRBV20-1; D uncertain. In germline, CDR1 is DFQATT, CDR2 SNEGSKA (reference sequence). The germline V and J ends were trimmed by 3 bases and 1 base, with 12 bases remaining between them. This CDR3 region has 14 residues. This chain's CDR3 is CSASKQATNTEAFF. Here the CDR3 DNA reads TGCAGTGCTAGTAAGCAGGCCACGAACACTGAAGCTTTCTTT.

This clonotype was picked up a small number of times. J is TRBJ2-1 and V is TRBV5-1; 9 bases agree with TRBD2. In germline, CDR1 is SGHRS, CDR2 YFSETQ. V gave up 5 bases and J gave up 7 bases; unmatched junction bases: 16. The CDR3 runs to 17 residues. CDR3 sequence reads: CASRSVAGEVGGNEQFF. Here the CDR3 DNA reads TGCGCCAGCAGATCAGTAGCGGGAGAAGTCGGGGGAAATGAGCAGTTCTTC.

The rearrangement joins TRBV7-9 to TRBJ1-6, with a possible D match to TRBD1 (5 bases). This CDR3 has 16 residues. Germline assignment: CDR1 SEHNR and CDR2 FQNEAQ (reference sequence). V gave up 3 bases and J gave up 7 bases, with 16 bases separating them. CDR3 amino acids: CASSFTSGTVNSPLHF. CDR3 DNA sequence: TGTGCCAGCAGCTTTACCTCCGGGACCGTAAATTCACCCCTCCACTTT.

In this sample, this clonotype turned up a few times. The chain links TRBV15 to TRBJ1-1, with D possibly matching TRBD1 (5 bases). The length of the CDR3 is 14 residues. The ends were cut back, 0 bases at V and 1 base at J, with 6 bases in the middle. Germline assignment: CDR1 LNHNV and CDR2 YYDKDF (reference sequence). The CDR3: CATSRDGQNTEAFF. Written as DNA, the CDR3 is TGTGCCACCAGCAGAGACGGACAGAACACTGAAGCTTTCTTT.

This chain joins TRBV6-1 and TRBJ2-5; tentatively, D is TRBD1 (6 bases). CDR1 and CDR2 (germline): MNHNS, SASEGT. The V end lost 4 bases, the J end lost 4 bases, and 10 bases lay between the germline ends. This CDR3 has 13 residues. The CDR3 here is CASSAGTTETQYF. The CDR3 DNA follows: TGTGCCAGCAGTGCCGGGACAACAGAGACCCAGTACTTC.

This clonotype was picked up a small number of times. This sequence joins TRBV28 and TRBJ2-7, with 10 bases lining up with TRBD2. V trimming: 5 bases; J trimming: 4 bases; junction bases outside the gene matches: 8. The CDR3 is made up of 15 amino acids. Germline assignment: CDR1 MDHEN and CDR2 SYDVKM. The CDR3 DNA reads as TGTGCCAGCAGTCCTGGGGGTAGCGGGAGGTACGAGCAGTACTTC. Protein sequence: CASSPGGSGRYEQYF.

This clonotype turned up a few times. The chain carries TRBV18 and TRBJ2-5, with D unresolved. The CDR3 is 14 residues long. The V and J ends lost 3 bases and 1 base respectively, with 9 bases between them. CDR1 and CDR2 from the germline V gene are KGHSH and LQKENI. The CDR3 DNA reads as TGTGCCAGCTCACCTCTCGAGTCCCAAGAGACCCAGTACTTC. Protein: CASSPLESQETQYF.

This rearrangement joins TRBV28 to TRBJ1-5, with D maybe TRBD1 (5 bases). Trimming took off 7 bases at V and 4 bases at J, with 8 bases between the two ends. CDR3 size: 12 residues. Germline V lookup: CDR1 MDHEN, CDR2 SYDVKM. CDR3: CASTGMNQPQHF. The CDR3 DNA sequence: TGTGCCAGCACAGGGATGAATCAGCCCCAGCATTTT.

This clonotype appeared many times. The rearrangement joins TRBV20-1 to TRBJ2-1, with 10 nucleotides matching TRBD2. Germline values: CDR1 DFQATT, CDR2 SNEGSKA (reference sequence). This CDR3 has 16 residues. V was clipped by 1 base and J by 1 base; unmatched bases: 4. The CDR3, as DNA: TGCAGTGCTAGAGGGGCTAGCGGGAGTTCCTACAATGAGCAGTTCTTC. Translated: CSARGASGSSYNEQFF.

The rearrangement links TRBV28 to TRBJ2-1, with TRBD2 as a possible D gene (7 bases). Germline-derived CDR1 and CDR2 are MDHEN and SYDVKM. V lost 5 bases to trimming and J lost 0 bases, with 14 bases between them. The length of the CDR3 is 16 residues. CDR3 sequence: CASSGGAASSYNEQFF. The CDR3 DNA reads TGTGCCAGCAGTGGGGGGGCGGCGAGCTCCTACAATGAGCAGTTCTTC.

V and J are TRBV7-2 and TRBJ1-4; D perhaps matches TRBD1 (6 bases). This CDR3 comprises 15 residues. With 2 bases removed from V and 2 bases from J, the gap between germline ends came to 9 bases. Germline V gene data show CDR1 as SGHTA and CDR2 as FQGNSA. In DNA, the CDR3 is TGTGCCAGCAGCTTAAGCAGGGGCACTAATGAAAAACTGTTTTTT. Translation gives CASSLSRGTNEKLFF.

As to this clonotype: One junction end disagrees with the germline gene, perhaps due to a read error. The chain recombines TRBV19 with TRBJ2-1; 7 bases agree with TRBD1. Germline CDR1 is LNHDA and CDR2 is SQIVND (reference sequence). The CDR3 has 16 amino acids. Written as DNA, the CDR3 is TGTGCCAGTAGTGTGATAAACAGGGGCTACTACAATGAGCAGTTCTTT. Encoded protein: CASSVINRGYYNEQFF. Filled out from reference TRBV19 and TRBJ2-1, the complete variable domain reads DGGITQSPKYLFRKEGQNVTLSCEQNLNHDAMYWYRQDPGQGLRLIYYSQIVNDFQKGDIAEGYSVSREKKESFPLTVTSAQKNPTAFYLCASSVINRGYYNEQFFGPGTRLTVL.